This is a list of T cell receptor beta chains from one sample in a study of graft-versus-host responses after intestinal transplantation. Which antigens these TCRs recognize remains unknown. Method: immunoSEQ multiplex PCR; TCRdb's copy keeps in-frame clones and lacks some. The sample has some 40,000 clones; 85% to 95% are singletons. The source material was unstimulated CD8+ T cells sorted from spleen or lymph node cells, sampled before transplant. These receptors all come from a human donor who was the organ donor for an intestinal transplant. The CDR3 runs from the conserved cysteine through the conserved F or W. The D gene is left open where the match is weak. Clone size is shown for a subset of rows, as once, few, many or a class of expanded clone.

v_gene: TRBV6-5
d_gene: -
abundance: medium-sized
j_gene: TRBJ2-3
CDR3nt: TGTGCCAGCAGTTCGGACGGCTCTAGCACAGATACGCAGTATTTT
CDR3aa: CASSSDGSSTDTQYF

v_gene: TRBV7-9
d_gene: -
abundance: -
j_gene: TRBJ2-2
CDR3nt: TGTGCCAGCAGCGACAACACCGGGGAGCTGTTTTTT
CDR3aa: CASSDNTGELFF

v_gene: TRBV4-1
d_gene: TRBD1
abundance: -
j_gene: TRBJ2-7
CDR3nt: TGCGCCAGCGCCCGGGACAGGGGGCCTTACGAGCAGTACTTC
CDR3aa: CASARDRGPYEQYF

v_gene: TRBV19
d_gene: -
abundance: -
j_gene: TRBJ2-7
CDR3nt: TGTGCCAGTAGTATGGCAGGGGAGGACGAGCAGTACTTC
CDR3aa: CASSMAGEDEQYF

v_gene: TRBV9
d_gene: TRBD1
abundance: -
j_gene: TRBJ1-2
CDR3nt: TGTGCCAGCAGCCAGACAGGGTATGGCTACACCTTC
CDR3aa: CASSQTGYGYTF

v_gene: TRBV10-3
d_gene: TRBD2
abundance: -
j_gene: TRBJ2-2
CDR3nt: TGTGCCACCGGACTAGCGGGAGAACTAAACACCGGGGAGCTGTTTTTT
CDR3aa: CATGLAGELNTGELFF

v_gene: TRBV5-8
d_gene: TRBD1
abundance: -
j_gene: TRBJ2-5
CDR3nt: TGTGCCAGCAGCTTGGCCGGACAGGCGAAACAAGAGACCCAGTACTTC
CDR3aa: CASSLAGQAKQETQYF

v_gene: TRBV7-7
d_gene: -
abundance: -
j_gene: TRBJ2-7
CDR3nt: TGTGCCAGCAGTATCCGGGACGGTGGGTTCGAGCAGTACTTC
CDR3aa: CASSIRDGGFEQYF

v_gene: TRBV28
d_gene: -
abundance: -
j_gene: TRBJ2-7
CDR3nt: TGTGCCAGCAGTTTGTGGGTAGCCTACGAGCAGTACTTC
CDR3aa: CASSLWVAYEQYF

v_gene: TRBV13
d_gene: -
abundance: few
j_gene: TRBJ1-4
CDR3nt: TGTGCCAGCAGCTTTGGACAGGAAAAACTGTTTTTT
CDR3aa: CASSFGQEKLFF

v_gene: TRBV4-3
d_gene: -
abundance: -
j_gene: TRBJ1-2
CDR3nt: TGCGCCAGCAGCCAAGGACAGGACCTCTATGGCTACACCTTC
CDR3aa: CASSQGQDLYGYTF

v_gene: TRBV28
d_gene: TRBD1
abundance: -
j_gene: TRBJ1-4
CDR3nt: TGTGCCAGCAGTTCGGAGGACAGGGCCGATGAAAAACTGTTTTTT
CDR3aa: CASSSEDRADEKLFF

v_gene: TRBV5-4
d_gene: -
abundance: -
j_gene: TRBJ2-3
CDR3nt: TGTGCCAGCAGCTTATATAGCACAGATACGCAGTATTTT
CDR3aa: CASSLYSTDTQYF

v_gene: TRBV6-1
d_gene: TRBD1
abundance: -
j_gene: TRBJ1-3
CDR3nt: TGTGCCAGCAGTGAAGCAAGGACAGGCTGGCCTGGAAACACCATATATTTT
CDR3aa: CASSEARTGWPGNTIYF

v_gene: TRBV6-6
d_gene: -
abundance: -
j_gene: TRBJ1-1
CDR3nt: TGTGCCAGCAGTTTTTCGGTTTCGGACACTGAAGCTTTCTTT
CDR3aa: CASSFSVSDTEAFF

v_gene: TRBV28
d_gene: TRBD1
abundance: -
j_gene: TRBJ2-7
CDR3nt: TGTGCCAGCAGTTTAGGGACAGGGGGTTACGAGCAGTACTTC
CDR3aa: CASSLGTGGYEQYF

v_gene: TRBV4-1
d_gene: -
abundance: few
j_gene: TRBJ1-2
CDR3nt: TGCGCCAGCAGCCAAGAAACGGCCCTCTATGGCTACACCTTC
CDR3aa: CASSQETALYGYTF

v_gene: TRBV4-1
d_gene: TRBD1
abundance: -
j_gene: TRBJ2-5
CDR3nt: TGCGCCAGCACCGAACGAGGGGGCTTTCAAGAGACCCAGTACTTC
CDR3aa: CASTERGGFQETQYF

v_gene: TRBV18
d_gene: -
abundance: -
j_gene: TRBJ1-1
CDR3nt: TGTGCCAGCTCACCTCTCTTTTCGGGACGGATGAACACTGAAGCTTTCTTT
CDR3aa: CASSPLFSGRMNTEAFF

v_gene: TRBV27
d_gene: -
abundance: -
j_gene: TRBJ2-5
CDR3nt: TGTGCCAGCAGTCCCATACCCCCACCCGGGGTGGAGGAGACCCAGTACTTC
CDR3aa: CASSPIPPPGVEETQYF

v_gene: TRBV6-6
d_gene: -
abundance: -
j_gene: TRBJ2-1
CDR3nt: TGTGCCAGCAGCCCCGACGGAGACTACAATGAGCAGTTCTTC
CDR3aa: CASSPDGDYNEQFF

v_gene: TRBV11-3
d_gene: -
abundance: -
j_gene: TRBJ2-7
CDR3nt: TGTGCCAGCAGCTTAATTATCGAAGACCGGGCCAACTACGAGCAGTACTTC
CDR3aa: CASSLIIEDRANYEQYF

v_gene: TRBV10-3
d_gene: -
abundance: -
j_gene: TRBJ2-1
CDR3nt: TGTGCCATCGGAGGGACAGACCCTTACAATGAGCAGTTCTTC
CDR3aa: CAIGGTDPYNEQFF

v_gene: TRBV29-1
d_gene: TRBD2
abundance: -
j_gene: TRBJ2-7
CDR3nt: TGCAGCGTTGAAGGGGTGGGCGGGAGTAGGCCCTACGAGCAGTACTTC
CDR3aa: CSVEGVGGSRPYEQYF

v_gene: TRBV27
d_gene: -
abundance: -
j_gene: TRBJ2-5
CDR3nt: TGTGCCAGCAGTTTAGCGGGATGGGAGACCCAGTACTTC
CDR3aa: CASSLAGWETQYF

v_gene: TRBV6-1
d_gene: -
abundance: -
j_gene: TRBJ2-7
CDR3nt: TGTGCCAGCAGGGTGGGCAAGACCTACGAGCAGTACTTC
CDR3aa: CASRVGKTYEQYF

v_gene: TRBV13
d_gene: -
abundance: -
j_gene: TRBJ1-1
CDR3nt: TGTGCCAGCAGCCCCAGAGGGGCGGCGAAGGACACTGAAGCTTTCTTT
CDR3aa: CASSPRGAAKDTEAFF

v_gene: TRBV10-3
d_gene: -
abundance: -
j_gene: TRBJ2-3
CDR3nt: TGTGCCATCAGTGAGGGGGGTTCTCGGTATTTT
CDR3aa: CAISEGGSRYF

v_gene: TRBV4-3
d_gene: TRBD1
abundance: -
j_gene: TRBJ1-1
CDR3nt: TGCGCCAGCAGCGCATCCAGGGGGATGAACACTGAAGCTTTCTTT
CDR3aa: CASSASRGMNTEAFF

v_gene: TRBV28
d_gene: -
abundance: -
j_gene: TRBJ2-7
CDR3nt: TGTGCCAGCAGTTCATGGTTAGGGGGTCGGTACGAGCAGTACTTC
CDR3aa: CASSSWLGGRYEQYF

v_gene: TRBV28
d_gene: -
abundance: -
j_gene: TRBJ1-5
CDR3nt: TGTGCCAGCAGTATGAAGGGGCGCGGGAGCAATCAGCCCCAGCATTTT
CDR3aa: CASSMKGRGSNQPQHF

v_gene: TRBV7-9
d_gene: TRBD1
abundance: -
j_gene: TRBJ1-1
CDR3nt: TGTGCCAGCAGCTTAGCAGGGGGCGATAGGAACACTGAAGCTTTCTTT
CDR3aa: CASSLAGGDRNTEAFF

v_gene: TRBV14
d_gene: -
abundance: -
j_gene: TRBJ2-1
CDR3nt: TGTGCCAGCAGCCAGTACGGAGCTACTTACAATGAGCAGTTCTTC
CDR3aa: CASSQYGATYNEQFF

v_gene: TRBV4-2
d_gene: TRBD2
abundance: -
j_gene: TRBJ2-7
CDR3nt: TGTGCCAGCAGCCAAGTTGGGCGGGAGGTAGCCTACGAGCAGTACTTC
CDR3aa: CASSQVGREVAYEQYF

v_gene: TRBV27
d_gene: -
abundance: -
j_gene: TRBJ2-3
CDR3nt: TGTGCCAGCAGTATCACTAGCACAGATACGCAGTATTTT
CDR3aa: CASSITSTDTQYF

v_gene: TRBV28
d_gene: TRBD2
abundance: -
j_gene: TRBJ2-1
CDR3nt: TGTGCCAGCAGTCCATGGTGGGAGGGCCCGTATAATGAGCAGTTCTTC
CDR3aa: CASSPWWEGPYNEQFF

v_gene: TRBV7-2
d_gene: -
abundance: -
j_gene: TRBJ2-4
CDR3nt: TGTGCCAGCAGCCGCCCCGGACCTACCCTCCTCAAAAACATTCAGTACTTC
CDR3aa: CASSRPGPTLLKNIQYF

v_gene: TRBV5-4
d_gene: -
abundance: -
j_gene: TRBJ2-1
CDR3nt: TGTGCCAGCAGCCGCTACGATGAGCAGTTCTTC
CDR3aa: CASSRYDEQFF

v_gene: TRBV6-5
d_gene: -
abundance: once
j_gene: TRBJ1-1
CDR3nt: TGTGCCAGCAGTTACTTGTCTACAGGGAAAACTGAAGCTTTCTTT
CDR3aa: CASSYLSTGKTEAFF

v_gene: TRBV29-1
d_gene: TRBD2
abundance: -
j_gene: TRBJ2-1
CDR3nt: TGCAGCGTTGAGGCTAGCGGCCTGTACAATGAGCAGTTCTTC
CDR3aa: CSVEASGLYNEQFF

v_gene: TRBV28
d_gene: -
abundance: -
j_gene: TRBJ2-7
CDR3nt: TGTGCCAGCAGTTTGGGCATCTCCTACGAGCAGTACTTC
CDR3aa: CASSLGISYEQYF

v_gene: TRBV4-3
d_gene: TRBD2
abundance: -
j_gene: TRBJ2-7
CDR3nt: TGCGCCAGCAGCCAGCTAGCGGGAGGGACCTACGAGCAGTACTTC
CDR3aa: CASSQLAGGTYEQYF

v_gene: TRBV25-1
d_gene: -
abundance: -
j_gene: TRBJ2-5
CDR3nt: TGTGCCAGCAGGCACGGGGAGCGGACGAGGCAAGAGACCCAGTACTTC
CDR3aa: CASRHGERTRQETQYF

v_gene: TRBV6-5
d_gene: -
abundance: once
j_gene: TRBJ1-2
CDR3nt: TGTGCCAGCAGTTACCGTTGGGACTATGGCTACACCTTC
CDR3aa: CASSYRWDYGYTF

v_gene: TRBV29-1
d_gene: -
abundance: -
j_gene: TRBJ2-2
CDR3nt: TGCAGCGTCCGAACAGGGACCGGAGAGCTGTTTTTT
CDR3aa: CSVRTGTGELFF

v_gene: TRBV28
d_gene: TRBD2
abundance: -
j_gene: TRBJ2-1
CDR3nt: TGTGCCAGCAGTGCGACTAGCGGGAGGGCCGCCAATGAGCAGTTCTTC
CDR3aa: CASSATSGRAANEQFF

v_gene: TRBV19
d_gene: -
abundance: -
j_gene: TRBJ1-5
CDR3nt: TGTGCCAGTAGTATAGACTGGTTTAGCAATCAGCCCCAGCATTTT
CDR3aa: CASSIDWFSNQPQHF

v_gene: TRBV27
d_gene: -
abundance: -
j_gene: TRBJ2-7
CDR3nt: TGTGCCAGCAGTTTCGGGGTCTGGGGGGATTTGGACGAGCAGTACTTC
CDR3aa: CASSFGVWGDLDEQYF

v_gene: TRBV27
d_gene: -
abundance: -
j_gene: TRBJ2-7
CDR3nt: TGTGCCAGCAGTTTAGAGACAGGTTCCTACGAGCAGTACTTC
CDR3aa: CASSLETGSYEQYF

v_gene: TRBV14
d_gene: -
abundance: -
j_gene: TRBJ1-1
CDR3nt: TGTGCCAGCAGGCCTACCACAGGGCCCCCTGAAGCTTTCTTT
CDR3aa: CASRPTTGPPEAFF

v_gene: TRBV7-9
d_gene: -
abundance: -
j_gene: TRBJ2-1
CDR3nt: TGTGCCAGCAGCTCCAGTTTTATCGCGGGTACGCGCAATGAGCAGTTCTTC
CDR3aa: CASSSSFIAGTRNEQFF

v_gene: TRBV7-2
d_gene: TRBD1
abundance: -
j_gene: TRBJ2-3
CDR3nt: TGTGCCAGCAGCTTAGTGTACGGGACAGGGGACACAGATACGCAGTATTTT
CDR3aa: CASSLVYGTGDTDTQYF

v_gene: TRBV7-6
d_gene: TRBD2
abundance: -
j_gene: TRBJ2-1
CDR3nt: TGTGCCAGCAGCTTAGCTAGCGGGAGACTGGGTTACAATGAGCAGTTCTTC
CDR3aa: CASSLASGRLGYNEQFF

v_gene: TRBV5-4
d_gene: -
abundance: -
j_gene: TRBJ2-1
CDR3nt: TGTGCCAGCAGCACCCAACTAGCTAATGAGCAGTTCTTC
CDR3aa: CASSTQLANEQFF

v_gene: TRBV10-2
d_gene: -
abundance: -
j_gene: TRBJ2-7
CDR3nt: TGCGCCAGCAGGGGAAGAGCCGACCGAGCCTACGAGCAGTACTTC
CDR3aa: CASRGRADRAYEQYF

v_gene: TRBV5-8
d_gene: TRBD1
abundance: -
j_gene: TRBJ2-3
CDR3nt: TGTGCCAGCAGCACAGGGACAGCTAGAAGAGGCACAGATACGCAGTATTTT
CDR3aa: CASSTGTARRGTDTQYF

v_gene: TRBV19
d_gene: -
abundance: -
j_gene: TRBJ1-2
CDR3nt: TGTGCCAGTAGTTCGGGACGGGTCTATGGCTACACCTTC
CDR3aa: CASSSGRVYGYTF